This T cell receptor beta chain was sequenced for a study of T-cell reconstitution after alpha-beta-depleted transplantation in children. Study findings and constraints: In patients about two months after transplant, alpha-beta T cells reportedly arose from several hundred expanded graft clones. A year post-transplant, T-cell counts and diversity derived mostly from newly produced T cells. For some patients, TCRbeta diversity was high at day 60 because of recipient T cells and thymic progenitors that survived.

Unique molecular identifiers were used to barcode this TCRbeta library. TCRdb reanalysed the PCR reads using MiXCR and keeps one entry per CDR3 protein. The table shows hundreds of thousands of distinct CDR3 sequences, with 15% to 20% occurring only once. This clonotype was recorded once. Its cognate antigen is unknown. Sequencing was performed on PBMCs, mostly from graft donor cells, taken 360 days after TCRalphabeta/CD19-depleted stem cell transplant. The sequence came from a male patient aged 2-10 years who had a stem cell transplant for acute lymphoblastic leukemia, so the T cells may come from the graft donor.

CDR3 protein: CASSLIRDRGTDTQYF. The CDR3 DNA reads as TGTGCCAGCAGCTTAATACGGGACAGAGGCACAGATACGCAGTATTTT. The chain carries TRBV7-6 and TRBJ2-3; 7 bases map to TRBD1. The junction had 6 bases not matched to a gene; V was cut back by 2 bases and J by 1 base. CDR3 length: 16 amino acids. Looked up from germline, CDR1 is SGHVS and CDR2 is FNYEAQ.